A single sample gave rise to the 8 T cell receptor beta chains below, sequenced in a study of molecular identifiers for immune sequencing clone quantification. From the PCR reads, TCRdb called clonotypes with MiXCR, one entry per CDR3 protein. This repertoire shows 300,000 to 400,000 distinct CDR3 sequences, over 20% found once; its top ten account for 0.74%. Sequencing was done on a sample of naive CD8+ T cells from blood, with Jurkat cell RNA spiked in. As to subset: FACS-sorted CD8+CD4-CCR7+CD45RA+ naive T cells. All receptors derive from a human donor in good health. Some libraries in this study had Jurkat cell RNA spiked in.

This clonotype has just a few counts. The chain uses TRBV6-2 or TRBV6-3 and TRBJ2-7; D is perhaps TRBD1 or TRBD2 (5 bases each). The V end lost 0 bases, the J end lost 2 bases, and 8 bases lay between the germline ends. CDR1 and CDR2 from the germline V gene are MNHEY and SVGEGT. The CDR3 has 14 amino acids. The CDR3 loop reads CASSYSGVTYEQYF. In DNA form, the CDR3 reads TGTGCCAGCAGTTACTCGGGGGTAACCTACGAGCAGTACTTC.

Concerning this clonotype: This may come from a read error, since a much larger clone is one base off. CDR3 DNA sequence: TGCGCCAGCAGCCAAGACCTGACAGGGGGAGGCAGTCAGCCCCAGCATTTT. Amino acids: CASSQDLTGGGSQPQHF. The rearrangement links TRBV4-3 to TRBJ1-5; 9 bases agree with TRBD1. The CDR3 is 17 amino acids. CDR1 and CDR2 from the germline V gene are LGHNA and YSLEER. The J segment lost 6 bases and the V segment lost 0 bases, leaving 9 bases of the junction unmatched.

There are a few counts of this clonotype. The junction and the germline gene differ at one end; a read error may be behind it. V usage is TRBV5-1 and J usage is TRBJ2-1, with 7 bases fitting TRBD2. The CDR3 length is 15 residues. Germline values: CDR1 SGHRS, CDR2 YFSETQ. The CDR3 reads CASSPSGAAYNEQSF. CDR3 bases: TGCGCCAGCAGCCCCAGCGGGGCAGCCTACAATGAGCAGTCCTTC.

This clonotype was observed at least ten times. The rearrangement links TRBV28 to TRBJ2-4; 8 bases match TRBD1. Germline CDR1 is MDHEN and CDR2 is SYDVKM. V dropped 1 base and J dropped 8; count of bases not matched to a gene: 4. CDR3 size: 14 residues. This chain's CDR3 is CASSLLGQEYIQYF. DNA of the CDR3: TGTGCCAGCAGTTTATTGGGACAGGAGTACATTCAGTACTTC.

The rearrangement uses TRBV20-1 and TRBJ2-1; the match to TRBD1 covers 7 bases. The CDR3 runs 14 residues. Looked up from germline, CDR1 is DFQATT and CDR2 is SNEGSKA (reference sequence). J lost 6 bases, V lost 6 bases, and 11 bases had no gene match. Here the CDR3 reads CSAPHRGSTNEQFF. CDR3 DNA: TGCAGTGCACCGCACAGGGGATCGACCAATGAGCAGTTCTTC.

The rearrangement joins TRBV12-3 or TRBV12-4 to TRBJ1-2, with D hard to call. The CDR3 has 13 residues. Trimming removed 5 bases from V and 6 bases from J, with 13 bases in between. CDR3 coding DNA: TGTGCCAGCAGTCCGTACGGGAGTGATGGCTACACCTTC. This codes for CASSPYGSDGYTF.

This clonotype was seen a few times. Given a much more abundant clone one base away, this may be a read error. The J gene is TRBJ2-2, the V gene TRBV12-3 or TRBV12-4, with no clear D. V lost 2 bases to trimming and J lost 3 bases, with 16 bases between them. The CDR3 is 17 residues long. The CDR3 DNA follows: TGTGCCAGCAGTTTAATTCCCAGAACAACGGACACCGGGGAGCTGTTTTTT. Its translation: CASSLIPRTTDTGELFF.

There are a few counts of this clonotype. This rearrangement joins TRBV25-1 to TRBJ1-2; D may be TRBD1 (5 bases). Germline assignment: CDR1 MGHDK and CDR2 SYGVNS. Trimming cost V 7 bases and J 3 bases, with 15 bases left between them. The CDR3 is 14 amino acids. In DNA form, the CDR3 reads TGTGCCAGCAAGGGGCAGAAGACCGACTATGGCTACACCTTC. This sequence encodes CASKGQKTDYGYTF.